Each of the 29 T cell receptor beta chains below was sequenced from the same sample in a study of regulatory T cells in long-lasting Graves disease. This sample's time point: newly diagnosed GD, antithyroid drugs for less than 3 months. From RNA extracted from PBMCs, the TCR library was made. With iRepertoire HTBI primers and Arm-PCR of CDR3 regions, TCR beta libraries were built. Via MiXCR, TCRdb re-called the multiplex PCR reads, giving one row per CDR3 protein. The repertoire holds about 240,000 distinct CDR3 sequences, with 20% to 25% as singletons. Material: peripheral blood mononuclear cells (PBMCs), obtained at new diagnosis, from a patient treated with antithyroid drugs. These receptors originate from a female donor with Graves disease.

This clonotype was detected ten times or more. The chain uses TRBV11-2 and TRBJ2-3; TRBD1 aligns across 8 bases. Germline-derived CDR1 and CDR2 are SGHAT and FQNNGV. Trimming took 1 base from V and 7 from J; bases not matched to a gene: 10. The CDR3 runs to 16 residues. CDR3 DNA: TGTGCCAGCAGCTTAGCAGGGGGCATGGCCCAGAATACGCAGTATTTT. Translation gives CASSLAGGMAQNTQYF. Full variable domain (outside the CDR3, taken from reference TRBV11-2 and TRBJ2-3): EAGVAQSPRYKIIEKRQSVAFWCNPISGHATLYWYQQILGQGPKLLIQFQNNGVVDDSQLPKDRFSAERLKGVDSTLKIQPAKLEDSAVYLCASSLAGGMAQNTQYFGPGTRLTVL.

This clonotype occurred many times. CDR3 DNA sequence: TGTGCCAGCAGTTACGTAGAGAGGGGTGAGACCCAGTACTTC. This gives the protein CASSYVERGETQYF. The V gene is TRBV6-5, the J gene TRBJ2-5, with D perhaps matching TRBD1 or TRBD2 (5 bases each). The V gene lost 2 bases and the J gene lost 5 bases, with 12 bases spanning the gap. The germline V gene has CDR1 MNHEY and CDR2 SVGAGI. CDR3 length: 14 residues.

In this sample, this clonotype turned up once. This clone may be a read error of a much larger clone one base away. The chain links TRBV5-8 to TRBJ1-1; D is possibly TRBD1 (5 bases). The CDR3 sequence is 14 residues long. Germline CDR1 is SGHTS and CDR2 is YDEGEE. CDR3 sequence: CVSSLRDYQGKTFF. In nucleotides, the CDR3 is TGTGTCAGCAGCTTGAGGGACTATCAAGGGAAGACTTTCTTT. The full variable domain, rest sourced from reference TRBV5-8 and TRBJ1-1, is EAGVTQSPTHLIKTRGQQATLRCSPISGHTSVYWYQQALGLGLQFLLWYDEGEERNRGNFPPRFSGRQFPNYSSELNVNALELEDSALYLCVSSLRDYQGKTFFGQGTRLTVV.

This chain links TRBV4-2 with TRBJ1-1; D unresolved. Trimming shortened V by 2 bases and J by 2 bases, and 9 bases separated the two germline ends. The germline gives CDR1 LGHNA, CDR2 YNFKEQ. The CDR3 totals 14 residues. As DNA, the CDR3 is TGTGCCAGCAGCCAATATACAGATAACACTGAAGCTTTCTTT. Amino acid sequence: CASSQYTDNTEAFF.

A few counts support this clonotype. The CDR3 coding sequence is TGTGCCAGCAGCTTAATGGACAGACTCTATGGCTACACCTTC. Residues: CASSLMDRLYGYTF. The genes are TRBV7-2 and TRBJ1-2; possible D gene TRBD1, 6 bases. The V gene's germline CDR1 is SGHTA and CDR2 FQGNSA. The CDR3 is 14 amino acids. V lost 2 bases, J lost 4 bases, and 11 bases lay in between.

This clonotype appeared many times. The CDR3 coding sequence is TGCGCCAGCAGCCAAGCCGGGACAGTAATGGATGGCTACACCTTC. Protein: CASSQAGTVMDGYTF. This chain connects TRBV4-1 to TRBJ1-2; 7 bases are a match to TRBD1. V lost 1 base to trimming and J lost 6 bases; unmatched junction nucleotides: 8. The CDR3 contains 15 residues. CDR1 and CDR2 from the germline V gene are MGHRA and YSYEKL.

The chain links TRBV7-9 to TRBJ2-7, with 13 bases identical to TRBD2. The CDR3 has 18 residues. Germline CDR1 and CDR2: SEHNR and FQNEAQ (reference sequence). With V trimmed by 4 bases and J by 6 bases, 15 bases remained unmatched. The CDR3 loop reads CASSSEWDGLAGVREQYF. As DNA, the CDR3 is TGTGCCAGCAGCTCAGAGTGGGACGGACTAGCGGGAGTCCGCGAGCAGTACTTC.

This clonotype was counted ten times or more. The chain combines TRBV6-5 with TRBJ2-7; TRBD1 agrees at 11 bases. The ends lost 0 bases at V and 0 bases at J; junction bases unmatched: 1. Germline-derived CDR1 and CDR2 are MNHEY and SVGAGI. This CDR3 has 16 residues. This CDR3 reads CASSYSGQGVSYEQYF. The CDR3 bases are TGTGCCAGCAGTTACTCGGGACAGGGGGTCTCCTACGAGCAGTACTTC.

This clonotype has a count of ten or more. CDR3 sequence: CASSRDRTETQYF. The CDR3 coding sequence is TGTGCCAGCAGCCGAGACAGGACGGAGACCCAGTACTTC. The V call is TRBV11-2, the J call TRBJ2-5; a possible D gene is TRBD1 (6 bases). CDR3 length: 13 residues. Germline CDR1 reads SGHAT; CDR2 reads FQNNGV. Trimming pared 5 bases from V and 5 bases from J, leaving 12 bases between.

The chain has TRBV27 and TRBJ2-2; 11 nucleotides align to TRBD1. Germline V gives CDR1 MNHEY, CDR2 SMNVEV (reference sequence). The CDR3 runs 16 residues. J gave up 5 bases and V 5 bases, and 7 bases lay outside the gene matches. The CDR3 protein is CASSNLDRGRTGELFF. The CDR3 bases are TGTGCCAGCAGTAACCTGGACAGGGGGCGTACCGGGGAGCTGTTTTTT.

This clonotype was detected ten times or more. The CDR3, as DNA: TGCAGCGTTGTTTGGGAATCTGGGGCCAACGTCCTGACTTTC. Its protein product is CSVVWESGANVLTF. This chain links TRBV29-1 with TRBJ2-6; no clear D gene. This CDR3 has 14 residues. V lost 4 bases and J 1 base, leaving 8 bases between the germline ends. Germline V gene sequence: CDR1 SQVTM, CDR2 ANQGSEA.

This clonotype was detected many times. The rearrangement links TRBV24-1 to TRBJ2-2; 9 bases map to TRBD1. V lost 9 bases, J lost 1 base, and 5 bases stayed unmatched. The CDR3 contains 15 residues. Germline V CDR1 and CDR2: KGHDR, SFDVKD. The CDR3 here is CATRGQGQNTGELFF. DNA for the CDR3: TGTGCCACCCGGGGACAGGGCCAGAACACCGGGGAGCTGTTTTTT.

Comment on this clonotype: One base away lies a much larger clone, so this may be a sequencing read error. The chain recombines TRBV5-1 with TRBJ1-4; no definite D call. CDR3 length: 19 amino acids. Germline V gives CDR1 SGHRS, CDR2 YFSETQ. The V and J ends lost 0 bases and 0 bases respectively, with 18 bases between them. CDR3 in DNA: TGCGCCAGCAGCTTGGTCGTCGGTCCTGACTACACAACTAATGAAAAACTGTTTTTT. Its protein is CASSLVVGPDYTTNEKLFF.

This clonotype appeared many times. This sequence joins TRBV10-3 and TRBJ1-5, with 9 bases that match TRBD1. The V gene end was trimmed by 9 bases and the J gene end by 6 bases; junction bases not matched to a gene: 6. CDR3 length: 13 amino acids. The germline V gene encodes CDR1 ENHRY and CDR2 SYGVKD. Here the CDR3 DNA reads TGTGCCATAAGGGACAGGGAGCTTCAGCCCCAGCATTTT. Its protein is CAIRDRELQPQHF.

This rearrangement joins TRBV7-2 to TRBJ1-2; 10 bases agree with TRBD1. With 5 bases clipped from V and 7 bases from J, the junction kept 10 bases outside the gene matches. The CDR3 runs to 15 residues. Germline assignment: CDR1 SGHTA and CDR2 FQGNSA. The CDR3 bases are TGTGCCAGCAGCCCTTTCCGGGACAGGGGAGGTGGCTACACCTTC. Its translation is CASSPFRDRGGGYTF.

This clonotype was picked up many times. A far larger clone lies a single base away; this is likely a read error. This chain connects TRBV20-1 to TRBJ2-7, with 11 bases identical to TRBD2. The CDR3 extends over 16 amino acids. The germline V gene has CDR1 DFQATT and CDR2 SNEGSKA (reference sequence). Losses at the gene ends were 5 bases for V and 7 bases for J; bases not matched to a gene: 16. CDR3 nucleotide sequence: TGCAGTGCTGAGACTAGCGGGGACCCTTCCTACAATGAGCAGTACTTC. As protein: CSAETSGDPSYNEQYF.

The V and J genes are TRBV7-8 and TRBJ2-3; 10 nucleotides align to TRBD2. The germline V gene has CDR1 SGHVS and CDR2 FQNEAQ. This CDR3 has 15 residues. V shed 4 bases, J shed 4 bases, and the junction held 5 bases outside the gene matches. This CDR3 is CASSSRLAGADTQYF. The CDR3 nucleotides are TGTGCCAGCAGCTCTCGACTAGCGGGCGCAGATACGCAGTATTTT.

This clonotype was observed at least ten times. The chain has TRBV6-5 and TRBJ2-7; no definite D call. Trimming shortened V by 2 bases and J by 3 bases, and 11 bases separated the two germline ends. CDR3 length equals 14 residues. CDR1 and CDR2 (germline): MNHEY, SVGAGI. The CDR3 DNA reads as TGTGCCAGCAGTTACGGCCCGGAGAGCTACGAGCAGTACTTC. Protein: CASSYGPESYEQYF.

Ten or more counts support this clonotype. The gene calls are TRBV6-1 and TRBJ2-5; the D gene is possibly TRBD2 (6 bases). The V end was cut by 10 bases, the J end by 2 bases, with 23 bases between. There are 16 residues in the CDR3. Germline loops: CDR1 MNHNS, CDR2 SASEGT. The DNA for the CDR3 is TGTGCCACCAAGAGGAGCCGGGAGCGAACACAAGAGACCCAGTACTTC. Translated, it gives CATKRSRERTQETQYF.

The rearrangement links TRBV24-1 to TRBJ2-3; 10 bases match TRBD2. The trim removed 3 bases at V and 5 bases at J, leaving 7 bases unmatched. The CDR3 totals 16 residues. Germline CDR1 reads KGHDR; CDR2 reads SFDVKD. The CDR3 bases are TGTGCCACCAGTGATGAAGCGGGGGGGTGGGTAGATACGCAGTATTTT. Its translation is CATSDEAGGWVDTQYF.

This clonotype was observed at least ten times. The chain is built from TRBV28 and TRBJ1-5, with TRBD1 matching over 9 bases. The CDR3 contains 18 residues. The junction had 11 bases not matched to a gene; V was cut back by 3 bases and J by 2 bases. CDR1 MDHEN and CDR2 SYDVKM come from the germline V gene. The CDR3 sequence is CASSFGNRGLLGNQPQHF. As DNA, the CDR3 is TGTGCCAGCAGTTTCGGGAACAGGGGGCTGTTAGGCAATCAGCCCCAGCATTTT.

This clonotype was recorded at least ten times. The chain carries TRBV7-2 and TRBJ1-2; D uncertain. Trimming took 5 bases from V and 5 from J, leaving 18 bases between them. This CDR3 region has 15 residues. CDR1 and CDR2 from the germline V gene are SGHTA and FQGNSA. The CDR3 DNA sequence: TGTGCCAGCAGCCGACGCCGGGATCCGGGGTATGGCTACACCTTC. Protein sequence: CASSRRRDPGYGYTF.

This clonotype was recorded at least ten times. DNA of the CDR3: TGTGCCAGCAGCGATCAACGGGGCTCCTACGAGCAGTACTTC. It specifies CASSDQRGSYEQYF. The V gene is TRBV5-5, the J gene TRBJ2-7, with D perhaps TRBD2 (5 bases). V was cut by 4 bases and J by 0 bases, with 11 bases left in between. Germline V gene lookup returns CDR1 SGHKS and CDR2 YYEKEE (reference sequence). The length of the CDR3 is 14 residues.

In this sample, this clonotype turned up many times. V and J are TRBV20-1 and TRBJ2-7; 10 nucleotides line up with TRBD2. CDR3 size: 16 residues. Germline-derived CDR1 and CDR2 are DFQATT and SNEGSKA (reference sequence). V dropped 0 bases and J dropped 3; count of bases not matched to a gene: 8. In DNA form, the CDR3 reads TGCAGTGCTAGAGATAACAGGGCTAGCGGGAGCTACGAGCAGTACTTC. Encoded protein: CSARDNRASGSYEQYF.

At least ten counts were recorded for this clonotype. The chain joins TRBV12-3 or TRBV12-4 to TRBJ1-1; D is uncertain. This CDR3 has 14 amino acids. V gave up 1 base and J gave up 1 base, with 7 bases separating them. The CDR3 DNA sequence: TGTGCCAGCAGTTTAGTAGGTACGAACACTGAAGCTTTCTTT. This translates into CASSLVGTNTEAFF.

This clonotype occurred many times. This chain joins TRBV6-2 or TRBV6-3 and TRBJ2-7, with a tentative D call TRBD1 (6 bases). Looked up from germline, CDR1 is MNHEY and CDR2 is SVGEGT. Trimming left V 4 bases short and J 2 bases short, with 15 bases between. The CDR3 has 15 amino acids. CDR3 nucleotides: TGTGCCAGCAGTTCTTTCCTGGACAGTACCTACGAGCAGTACTTC. It specifies CASSSFLDSTYEQYF.

This clonotype was recorded many times. A read error may produce the germline difference seen at one junction end. The rearrangement links TRBV5-1 to TRBJ1-1, with D perhaps TRBD1 (5 bases). Germline values: CDR1 SGHRS, CDR2 YFSETQ. The CDR3 covers 15 residues. The DNA for the CDR3 is TGTGCCAGCAGCTTCAGGGTTACCCAGGGCACTGAAGCTTTCTTT. As protein: CASSFRVTQGTEAFF.

This sequence joins TRBV13 and TRBJ2-3; 9 bases match TRBD1. Germline V gene data show CDR1 as PRHDT and CDR2 as FYEKMQ (reference sequence). V shed 1 base, J shed 3 bases, and the junction held 11 bases outside the gene matches. CDR3 length: 18 residues. CDR3 amino acids: CASSLDPFGQGRTDTQYF. CDR3 nucleotides: TGTGCCAGCAGCTTAGATCCGTTCGGACAGGGGAGGACAGATACGCAGTATTTT.

The V gene is TRBV7-2, the J gene TRBJ2-1, with 11 bases matching TRBD2. V gave up 5 bases and J gave up 15 bases; unmatched junction bases: 15. Per the germline V gene, CDR1 is SGHTA and CDR2 is FQGNSA. This CDR3 is 15 amino acids long. The CDR3 DNA follows: TGTGCCAGCAGCCCGGGTAGCGGGGGGGCCGGAGTTTGGTTCTTC. This codes for CASSPGSGGAGVWFF.